A single sample is the source of the 29 T cell receptor beta chains below, sequenced in a study of cytomegalovirus exposure and HLA in healthy donors. Clones were read by immunoSEQ multiplex PCR, and TCRdb kept only the in-frame ones, dropping some. The sample holds around 73,000 clones, over 85% seen once. The sequenced sample was PBMCs. All receptors come from a young woman in good health and CMV-seropositive.

The V and J genes are TRBV5-8 and TRBJ2-1, with 8 bases fitting TRBD2. This CDR3 has 16 residues. CDR1 SGHTS and CDR2 YDEGEE come from the germline V gene. Trimming cost V 0 bases and J 3 bases; bases outside gene matches: 5. In DNA, the CDR3 is TGTGCCAGCAGCTTGGGGATAGCGGGGTTCTACAATGAGCAGTTCTTC. Its translation is CASSLGIAGFYNEQFF.

This sequence joins TRBV28 and TRBJ2-2; 7 bases map to TRBD1. V shed 6 bases, J shed 0 bases, and the junction held 7 bases outside the gene matches. There are 16 residues in the CDR3. CDR1 MDHEN and CDR2 SYDVKM come from the germline V gene. This CDR3 is CASRPRQGANTGELFF. In DNA, the CDR3 is TGTGCCAGCAGACCAAGACAGGGAGCGAACACCGGGGAGCTGTTTTTT. The variable domain in full, with the rest retrieved from reference TRBV28 and TRBJ2-2, is DVKVTQSSRYLVKRTGEKVFLECVQDMDHENMFWYRQDPGLGLRLIYFSYDVKMKEKGDIPEGYSVSREKKERFSLILESASTNQTSMYLCASRPRQGANTGELFFGEGSRLTVL.

The rearrangement uses TRBV7-2 and TRBJ2-5, with no clear D. Trimming removed 5 bases at V and 3 bases at J, with 7 bases between. The CDR3 runs to 12 residues. Germline V gene sequence: CDR1 SGHTA, CDR2 FQGNSA. For the CDR3, the DNA is TGTGCCAGCAGCCCCAGCGAAGAGACCCAGTACTTC. Translation: CASSPSEETQYF. Full variable domain (outside the CDR3, taken from reference TRBV7-2 and TRBJ2-5): GAGVSQSPSNKVTEKGKDVELRCDPISGHTALYWYRQSLGQGLEFLIYFQGNSAPDKSGLPSDRFSAERTGGSVSTLTIQRTQQEDSAVYLCASSPSEETQYFGPGTRLLVL.

The genes are TRBV27 and TRBJ2-3; tentatively, D is TRBD2 (6 bases). CDR1 and CDR2 from the germline V gene are MNHEY and SMNVEV (reference sequence). The length of the CDR3 is 15 residues. Between the trimmed V and J ends, which lost 2 bases and 9 bases, there was a span of 18 bases. The CDR3 nucleotides are TGTGCCAGCAGTTTAAGGTCCGAGGGAGGTGCGACGCAGTATTTT. Amino acid sequence: CASSLRSEGGATQYF.

The genes are TRBV28 and TRBJ2-2; tentatively, D is TRBD1 (5 bases). Germline V CDR1 and CDR2: MDHEN, SYDVKM. The ends were cut back, 3 bases at V and 5 bases at J, with 13 bases in the middle. CDR3 size: 15 residues. Written as DNA, the CDR3 is TGTGCCAGCAGTTTCAGGGCCCCCGGGACCGGGGAGCTGTTTTTT. Protein product: CASSFRAPGTGELFF.

V usage is TRBV15 and J usage is TRBJ2-1; D is undetermined. Trimming took 1 base from V and 10 from J, leaving 17 bases between them. The CDR3 runs 15 residues. Germline-derived CDR1 and CDR2 are LNHNV and YYDKDF (reference sequence). CDR3 region: CATSRGSVGFREQFF. CDR3 DNA: TGTGCCACCAGCAGAGGATCGGTTGGTTTCAGGGAGCAGTTCTTC. Full variable domain (missing parts from reference TRBV15 and TRBJ2-1): DAMVIQNPRYQVTQFGKPVTLSCSQTLNHNVMYWYQQKSSQAPKLLFHYYDKDFNNEADTPDNFQSRRPNTSFCFLDIRSPGLGDTAMYLCATSRGSVGFREQFFGPGTRLTVL.

The chain recombines TRBV11-3 with TRBJ2-7; 9 bases fit TRBD2. Germline CDR1 and CDR2: SGHNT and YENEEA. Trimming at V came to 5 bases and at J to 7 bases, leaving 6 bases not matched to a gene. The CDR3 sequence is 13 residues long. CDR3 loop: CASSPESGGEQYF. The CDR3 DNA follows: TGTGCCAGCAGCCCCGAAAGCGGGGGGGAGCAGTACTTC.

The chain combines TRBV18 with TRBJ2-7; 11 bases map to TRBD2. CDR1 and CDR2 from the germline V gene are KGHSH and LQKENI. The trim removed 1 base at V and 4 bases at J, leaving 18 bases unmatched. CDR3 length equals 20 residues. CDR3 in amino acids: CASSPLAGTSGTSSVYEQYF. The CDR3 DNA follows: TGTGCCAGCTCACCACTAGCCGGGACTAGCGGCACCTCTTCCGTATACGAGCAGTACTTC.

For the CDR3, the DNA is TGTGCCGAGCAGCCCCTCCGTGAGGGAGAAGAGACCCAGTACTTC. Its translation: CAEQPLREGEETQYF. The rearrangement joins TRBV21-1 to TRBJ2-5; no DNA check was done on the table's D call, TRBD2. TRBV21-1 is given as a pseudogene. The CDR3 is made up of 15 amino acids.

The chain couples TRBV28 to TRBJ2-7; 9 nucleotides line up with TRBD1. J lost 3 bases, V lost 5 bases, and 5 bases had no gene match. The CDR3 sequence is 14 residues long. Germline assignment: CDR1 MDHEN and CDR2 SYDVKM. The CDR3 loop is CASSPGTGIYEQYF. In DNA, the CDR3 is TGTGCCAGCAGTCCAGGGACAGGGATCTACGAGCAGTACTTC. Full variable domain (outside the CDR3, taken from reference TRBV28 and TRBJ2-7): DVKVTQSSRYLVKRTGEKVFLECVQDMDHENMFWYRQDPGLGLRLIYFSYDVKMKEKGDIPEGYSVSREKKERFSLILESASTNQTSMYLCASSPGTGIYEQYFGPGTRLTVT.

V gene TRBV2 combines with J gene TRBJ2-7, with 11 bases fitting TRBD2. The CDR3 covers 15 residues. V shed 2 bases, J shed 7 bases, and the junction held 7 bases outside the gene matches. Germline lookup yields CDR1 SNHLY and CDR2 FYNNEI. CDR3 sequence: CASSELAGGIREQYF. CDR3 nucleotide sequence: TGTGCCAGCAGTGAACTAGCGGGGGGTATCCGGGAGCAGTACTTC.

The chain uses TRBV4-2 and TRBJ1-2, with 7 bases aligning to TRBD1. The CDR3 loop spans 15 amino acids. From germline, CDR1 is LGHNA and CDR2 YNFKEQ. V lost 0 bases to trimming and J lost 4 bases; unmatched junction nucleotides: 5. For the CDR3, the DNA is TGTGCCAGCAGCCAAGACCGGGACAGCTCCTATGGCTACACCTTC. Amino acids: CASSQDRDSSYGYTF.

This clone appeared once. The gene calls are TRBV7-8 and TRBJ2-5; D might be TRBD1 (6 bases). V lost 3 bases, J lost 4 bases, and 6 bases lay in between. Per germline, CDR1 SGHVS and CDR2 FQNEAQ. The CDR3 has 12 amino acids. CDR3 nucleotides: TGTGCCAGCAGCTTCAGGGGAGAGACCCAGTACTTC. This codes for CASSFRGETQYF.

The gene calls are TRBV20-1 and TRBJ2-7; the D is unclear. V lost 3 bases and J lost 6, with 6 bases in between. CDR1 is DFQATT, CDR2 SNEGSKA, per germline (reference sequence). The CDR3 totals 10 residues. The CDR3, as DNA: TGCAGTGCTAGCCCTTCCGAGCAGTACTTC. This sequence encodes CSASPSEQYF.

The rearrangement links TRBV6-6 to TRBJ2-3, with D perhaps TRBD1 (5 bases). Per germline, CDR1 MNHNY and CDR2 SVGAGI (reference sequence). V lost 6 bases and J 0 bases, leaving 7 bases between the germline ends. The CDR3 is made up of 13 amino acids. The CDR3 loop is CASRTESTDTQYF. CDR3 in DNA: TGTGCCAGCAGGACAGAGAGCACAGATACGCAGTATTTT.

The rearrangement joins TRBV6-5 to TRBJ2-1; 7 positions match TRBD1. This CDR3 has 13 amino acids. Germline V gene sequence: CDR1 MNHEY, CDR2 SVGAGI. Trimming removed 0 bases from V and 10 bases from J; junction bases left unmatched: 3. The CDR3 bases are TGTGCCAGCAGTTACTCGAAACAGGGGGAGCAGTTCTTC. Protein: CASSYSKQGEQFF.

In its sample, this clone was seen once. The chain carries TRBV10-3 and TRBJ2-1, with 10 bases lining up with TRBD2. Per the germline V gene, CDR1 is ENHRY and CDR2 is SYGVKD. The CDR3 has 13 amino acids. J lost 8 bases, V lost 10 bases, and 8 bases had no gene match. CDR3 protein: CATRALAGHEQFF. The CDR3 DNA is TGTGCCACCAGGGCACTAGCGGGACATGAGCAGTTCTTC.

The rearrangement uses TRBV4-1 and TRBJ1-2, with D unresolved. CDR3 length: 14 residues. Germline values: CDR1 MGHRA, CDR2 YSYEKL. The V end was cut by 1 base, the J end by 7 bases, with 13 bases between. The CDR3 bases are TGCGCCAGCAGCCAAGGATCGGGAATCGGTGGCTACACCTTC. Amino acids: CASSQGSGIGGYTF.

This sequence joins TRBV5-1 and TRBJ1-6; D is undetermined. V dropped 0 bases and J dropped 8 bases, with 9 bases sitting between them. The CDR3 is made up of 14 amino acids. Germline CDR1 and CDR2: SGHRS and YFSETQ. As DNA, the CDR3 is TGCGCCAGCAGCTTGGGAGAGAACCATTCACCCCTCCACTTT. Protein product: CASSLGENHSPLHF.

CDR3 amino acids: CASSQEAPSGVKWELFF. The DNA for the CDR3 is TGCGCCAGCAGCCAAGAAGCGCCTAGCGGTGTAAAATGGGAGCTGTTTTTT. The J gene is TRBJ2-2, the V gene TRBV4-1; 7 nucleotides match TRBD2. Germline V gene data show CDR1 as MGHRA and CDR2 as YSYEKL. This CDR3 comprises 17 residues. V lost 0 bases and J lost 9; bases outside the gene matches: 13.

This chain connects TRBV29-1 to TRBJ2-7; 7 bases are a match to TRBD2. The CDR3 contains 16 residues. V shed 4 bases and J 0 bases; nucleotides not matched to a gene: 12. Germline V gene sequence: CDR1 SQVTM, CDR2 ANQGSEA. The CDR3 DNA reads TGCAGCGTTGCGTCGGGAGGTCCGGGTGTCTCCTACGAGCAGTACTTC. This encodes CSVASGGPGVSYEQYF.

The chain links TRBV13 to TRBJ1-2; 10 positions agree with TRBD1. Per the germline V gene, CDR1 is PRHDT and CDR2 is FYEKMQ (reference sequence). The CDR3 consists of 16 residues. After removal of 0 bases from V and 6 bases from J, the junction contained 7 bases not matched to a gene. CDR3 region: CASSLGFRTGGDGYTF. CDR3 coding DNA: TGTGCCAGCAGCTTAGGTTTTCGGACAGGGGGAGATGGCTACACCTTC. The whole variable domain, filled in from reference TRBV13 and TRBJ1-2, reads AAGVIQSPRHLIKEKRETATLKCYPIPRHDTVYWYQQGPGQDPQFLISFYEKMQSDKGSIPDRFSAQQFSDYHSELNMSSLELGDSALYFCASSLGFRTGGDGYTFGSGTRLTVV.

The J gene is TRBJ2-7, the V gene TRBV6-4; a possible D gene is TRBD2 (6 bases). V lost 6 bases and J lost 6, with 15 bases in between. The CDR3 totals 13 residues. Germline V gives CDR1 MRHNA, CDR2 SNTAGT. As DNA, the CDR3 is TGTGCCAGCAGCCCCCGCGACGGGGGCGAGCAGTACTTC. Its protein product is CASSPRDGGEQYF.

The chain combines TRBV15 with TRBJ2-4, with 7 bases lining up with TRBD1. The CDR3 length is 15 residues. Germline assignment: CDR1 LNHNV and CDR2 YYDKDF (reference sequence). J was trimmed by 4 bases and V by 2 bases; bases with no gene match: 5. The CDR3 loop reads CATSRPGTEKNIQYF. For the CDR3, the DNA is TGTGCCACCAGCAGACCCGGGACAGAGAAAAACATTCAGTACTTC.

The rearrangement joins TRBV9 to TRBJ2-7; D is uncertain. Germline CDR1 reads SGDLS; CDR2 reads YYNGEE. CDR3 size: 14 residues. V was cut by 6 bases and J by 4 bases, with 17 bases left in between. The CDR3 DNA sequence: TGTGCCAGCACCCCCACGGGTTCGGATTACGAGCAGTACTTC. Its protein is CASTPTGSDYEQYF.

The V and J genes are TRBV27 and TRBJ2-1; TRBD2 agrees at 8 bases. Per the germline V gene, CDR1 is MNHEY and CDR2 is SMNVEV (reference sequence). The junction had 4 bases not matched to a gene; V was cut back by 6 bases and J by 0 bases. The CDR3 runs 15 residues. CDR3 region: CASSIGTSSYNEQFF. The CDR3 bases are TGTGCCAGCAGCATAGGGACTAGCTCCTACAATGAGCAGTTCTTC.

The V and J genes are TRBV19 and TRBJ2-1; 8 nucleotides align to TRBD2. The CDR3 is 13 residues long. V shed 9 bases and J 2 bases; nucleotides not matched to a gene: 3. Germline CDR1 reads LNHDA; CDR2 reads SQIVND (reference sequence). The chain's CDR3 is CASGRAPYNEQFF. In DNA form, the CDR3 reads TGTGCCAGCGGGAGGGCACCCTACAATGAGCAGTTCTTC. The full variable domain, completed using reference TRBV19 and TRBJ2-1, is DGGITQSPKYLFRKEGQNVTLSCEQNLNHDAMYWYRQDPGQGLRLIYYSQIVNDFQKGDIAEGYSVSREKKESFPLTVTSAQKNPTAFYLCASGRAPYNEQFFGPGTRLTVL.

The chain has TRBV7-2 and TRBJ2-5, with 11 bases matching TRBD1. V dropped 5 bases and J dropped 2; count of bases not matched to a gene: 7. Germline CDR1 SGHTA, CDR2 FQGNSA. This CDR3 has 16 residues. DNA of the CDR3: TGTGCCAGCAGCCGGACAGGGGGCGCTGGACAAGAGACCCAGTACTTC. It translates to CASSRTGGAGQETQYF.

By proportion, this clone is medium-sized. The chain recombines TRBV6-7 with TRBJ2-2, with TRBD2 identical over 12 bases. TRBV6-7 is an ORF for which the function is uncertain. After removal of 5 bases from V and 4 bases from J, the junction contained 2 bases not matched to a gene. The CDR3 totals 15 residues. The chain's CDR3 is CASSPGLAGTGELFF. DNA for the CDR3: TGTGCCAGCAGTCCGGGACTAGCGGGCACCGGGGAGCTGTTTTTT.